This T cell receptor beta chain appears in the sequencing data of a study of memory CD4+ T cells and cytomegalovirus serostatus. Study-wide findings and caveats: CMV serostatus prediction reached median AUC approximately 0.96, or 0.89 with US-trained model.

As regards this clone: Antigen specificity is unknown.

The sort gate was single viable CD3+CD4+CD8-CD45RO+ cells for memory CD4+ T cells. The table came from immunoSEQ multiplex PCR; TCRdb's copy has only in-frame clones and leaves some out. The repertoire holds about 48,000 clones, around 80% seen once, with 0.7% to 0.8% in the top ten. The CDR3 is 15 amino acids. Germline V lookup: CDR1 MRHNA, CDR2 SNTAGT. Trimming took off 6 bases at V and 0 bases at J, with 11 bases between the two ends. Material for sequencing was memory CD4+ T cells from blood. This clonotype was sampled from an adult in good health and CMV-seronegative. The chain joins TRBV6-4 to TRBJ2-2; D may be TRBD1 (6 bases). The chain's CDR3 is CASSPRTANTGELFF. The CDR3, as DNA: TGTGCCAGCAGCCCCCGGACAGCGAACACCGGGGAGCTGTTTTTT.